This entry lists 24 T cell receptor beta chains sequenced from one sample in a study of CD8 T cells in Susac syndrome. An input of roughly 0.45 to 1 ug of RNA was subjected to reverse transcription using random hexamers. TCRdb fed the immunoSEQ multiplex PCR reads into MiXCR, producing one record per CDR3 protein. The sample has about 110,000 distinct CDR3 sequences, approximately 95% seen once; the top ten hold 0.41%. The sequencing input was CD8+ T cells from PBMCs. All receptors derive from a human donor with Susac syndrome.

This rearrangement joins TRBV20-1 to TRBJ2-1; TRBD2 is a possible D gene (7 bases). The CDR3 loop spans 16 amino acids. Trimming removed 0 bases from V and 3 bases from J, with 15 bases in between. Germline values: CDR1 DFQATT, CDR2 SNEGSKA (reference sequence). In DNA, the CDR3 is TGCAGTGCTAGAGATCGAGTCGGGGGGCTCTACAATGAGCAGTTCTTC. Amino acids: CSARDRVGGLYNEQFF.

This sequence joins TRBV28 and TRBJ1-2, with TRBD1 as a possible D gene (5 bases). This CDR3 region has 15 residues. V shed 5 bases and J shed 6 bases, with 19 bases lying between them. Germline assignment: CDR1 MDHEN and CDR2 SYDVKM. The CDR3 DNA reads TGTGCCAGCAGTCCGTACGAGTGGGGGTCCAATGGCTACACCTTC. As protein: CASSPYEWGSNGYTF.

The chain is built from TRBV7-9 and TRBJ2-7; no clear D. V shed 4 bases and J shed 3 bases, with 13 bases lying between them. There are 14 residues in the CDR3. The germline CDR1 and CDR2 sequences are SEHNR and FQNEAQ (reference sequence). The CDR3 DNA is TGTGCCAGCAGCTCCCGTGTGGGTGACTACGAGCAGTACTTC. Its protein product is CASSSRVGDYEQYF.

V and J are TRBV4-1 and TRBJ2-1, with D hard to call. Germline values: CDR1 MGHRA, CDR2 YSYEKL. Deletions cut 4 bases from V and 6 bases from J, with 10 bases between. CDR3 length: 13 residues. CDR3 sequence (DNA): TGCGCCAGCAGCCTTACAAGTGTCAATGAGCAGTTCTTC. It encodes CASSLTSVNEQFF.

This CDR3 is CASSLGYSGNEQFF. The CDR3 nucleotides are TGTGCCAGCAGCCTGGGATACTCCGGAAATGAGCAGTTCTTC. V usage is TRBV7-3 and J usage is TRBJ2-1; D unresolved. Germline V gene sequence: CDR1 SGHTA, CDR2 FQGTGA. V lost 5 bases to trimming and J lost 7 bases, with 15 bases between them. The CDR3 is made up of 14 amino acids.

This sequence joins TRBV4-3 and TRBJ2-2; perhaps TRBD1 as D (6 bases). From germline, CDR1 is LGHNA and CDR2 YSLEER. The CDR3 is 15 amino acids. V shed 2 bases and J shed 6 bases, with 13 bases lying between them. The CDR3 DNA follows: TGCGCCAGCAGCCAACAACAGGGTCCCCCCGGGGAGCTGTTTTTT. Protein sequence: CASSQQQGPPGELFF.

The genes are TRBV9 and TRBJ2-5, with 9 positions matching TRBD2. CDR3 size: 15 residues. Trimming cost V 3 bases and J 2 bases; bases outside gene matches: 5. Germline assignment: CDR1 SGDLS and CDR2 YYNGEE. CDR3 region: CASSASGGLQETQYF. CDR3 nucleotides: TGTGCCAGCAGCGCGAGCGGGGGGCTACAAGAGACCCAGTACTTC.

V is TRBV11-2 and J is TRBJ1-4; D gene unclear. Germline V gene sequence: CDR1 SGHAT, CDR2 FQNNGV. The length of the CDR3 is 15 residues. Deletions cut 0 bases from V and 7 bases from J, with 12 bases between. The CDR3 coding sequence is TGTGCCAGCAGCTTAGAAGAGGGAATCGGTGAAAAACTGTTTTTT. Encoded protein: CASSLEEGIGEKLFF.

The chain is built from TRBV29-1 and TRBJ2-7; TRBD1 matches 10 bases. CDR1 and CDR2 (germline): SQVTM, ANQGSEA. The CDR3 runs to 18 residues. The ends lost 0 bases at V and 2 bases at J; junction bases unmatched: 13. The CDR3 loop reads CSVEDSATGGSLAYEQYF. The CDR3 nucleotides are TGCAGCGTTGAAGATTCTGCGACAGGGGGCTCCTTAGCCTACGAGCAGTACTTC.

The V and J genes are TRBV9 and TRBJ1-1, with 7 bases fitting TRBD1. The CDR3 contains 16 residues. J lost 3 bases, V lost 0 bases, and 8 bases had no gene match. Per the germline V gene, CDR1 is SGDLS and CDR2 is YYNGEE. In DNA, the CDR3 is TGTGCCAGCAGCGTAGAGCCACAGGGGAAGTACACTGAAGCTTTCTTT. Translation gives CASSVEPQGKYTEAFF.

This chain uses TRBV9 with TRBJ1-1; D remains ambiguous. CDR1 SGDLS and CDR2 YYNGEE come from the germline V gene. The CDR3 totals 14 residues. The V and J ends lost 0 bases and 8 bases respectively, with 14 bases between them. DNA of the CDR3: TGTGCCAGCAGCGTAGGGGAACAGTGGCCCGAAGCTTTCTTT. It specifies CASSVGEQWPEAFF.

The chain combines TRBV5-1 with TRBJ2-7; the D call may be TRBD1 or TRBD2 (5 bases each). The length of the CDR3 is 13 residues. The germline V and J ends were trimmed by 2 bases and 3 bases, with 9 bases remaining between them. Germline V CDR1 and CDR2: SGHRS, YFSETQ. CDR3 sequence: CASSFGTVYEQYF. CDR3 DNA: TGCGCCAGCAGCTTCGGGACGGTCTACGAGCAGTACTTC.

CDR3 loop: CSTPAGASGYEQFF. DNA of the CDR3: TGCAGTACCCCGGCGGGGGCCTCGGGCTATGAGCAGTTCTTC. V and J are TRBV20-1 and TRBJ2-1; TRBD2 is a possible D gene (7 bases). V was trimmed by 8 bases and J by 8 bases, leaving 22 bases between them. Germline V CDR1 and CDR2: DFQATT, SNEGSKA (reference sequence). The length of the CDR3 is 14 residues.

The gene calls are TRBV29-1 and TRBJ1-2; D is unclear. Trimming removed 2 bases from V and 0 bases from J, with 4 bases in between. In germline, CDR1 is SQVTM, CDR2 ANQGSEA. The CDR3 extends over 12 amino acids. CDR3: CSVEQSNYGYTF. CDR3 nucleotide sequence: TGCAGCGTTGAACAGTCTAACTATGGCTACACCTTC. The variable domain in full, with the rest retrieved from reference TRBV29-1 and TRBJ1-2, is SAVISQKPSRDICQRGTSLTIQCQVDSQVTMMFWYRQQPGQSLTLIATANQGSEATYESGFVIDKFPISRPNLTFSTLTVSNMSPEDSSIYLCSVEQSNYGYTFGSGTRLTVV.

CDR3 nucleotides: TGTGCCAGCAGCCTAGGCCCTGCAGGGGCGACCTATGGCTACACCTTC. It codes for CASSLGPAGATYGYTF. The V and J genes are TRBV11-2 and TRBJ1-2, with D possibly being TRBD1 (6 bases). This CDR3 contains 16 residues. Germline values: CDR1 SGHAT, CDR2 FQNNGV. The V gene lost 5 bases and the J gene lost 4 bases, with 20 bases spanning the gap.

The gene calls are TRBV27 and TRBJ2-7; D is uncertain. Trimming took 2 bases from V and 2 from J, leaving 7 bases between them. Germline V gives CDR1 MNHEY, CDR2 SMNVEV (reference sequence). The CDR3 loop spans 13 amino acids. The CDR3 spells CASSLQRAYEQYF. The CDR3 bases are TGTGCCAGCAGTTTACAGCGAGCCTACGAGCAGTACTTC.

The rearrangement links TRBV19 to TRBJ2-1, with unresolved D. Germline CDR1 reads LNHDA; CDR2 reads SQIVND (reference sequence). The CDR3 has 15 amino acids. The V end was cut by 1 base, the J end by 7 bases, with 14 bases between. CDR3 DNA sequence: TGTGCCAGTAGTATAGTGGTACCTTCGGCGAATGAGCAGTTCTTC. Its translation is CASSIVVPSANEQFF.

The rearrangement joins TRBV11-2 to TRBJ2-3; D uncertain. Between the trimmed V and J ends, which lost 0 bases and 4 bases, there was a span of 5 bases. The CDR3 covers 13 residues. CDR1 and CDR2 from the germline V gene are SGHAT and FQNNGV. The CDR3 region has the DNA TGTGCCAGCAGCTTAGATCCGGCAGATACGCAGTATTTT. Its translation is CASSLDPADTQYF.

V and J are TRBV11-2 and TRBJ2-5, with 9 bases lining up with TRBD2. The junction had 4 bases not matched to a gene; V was cut back by 6 bases and J by 2 bases. This CDR3 region has 14 residues. Germline assignment: CDR1 SGHAT and CDR2 FQNNGV. CDR3 in amino acids: CASRPSGGQETQYF. CDR3 coding DNA: TGTGCCAGCAGACCAAGCGGGGGGCAAGAGACCCAGTACTTC.

The chain joins TRBV14 to TRBJ2-7, with 10 bases identical to TRBD1. V lost 2 bases, J lost 1 base, and 5 bases stayed unmatched. Germline CDR1 is SGHDN and CDR2 is FVKESK. The CDR3 covers 16 residues. The CDR3 nucleotides read TGTGCCAGCAGCCAAAGTGGACAGGGGGGTTCCTACGAGCAGTACTTC. The encoded protein is CASSQSGQGGSYEQYF.

The chain recombines TRBV19 with TRBJ1-1; D is unclear. Trimming left V 6 bases short and J 1 base short, with 9 bases between. CDR3 length: 13 amino acids. Per the germline V gene, CDR1 is LNHDA and CDR2 is SQIVND (reference sequence). The chain's CDR3 is CASRDGWNTEAFF. Written as DNA, the CDR3 is TGTGCCAGTAGGGACGGTTGGAACACTGAAGCTTTCTTT.

The chain has TRBV7-3 and TRBJ1-5; perhaps TRBD1 as D (5 bases). The length of the CDR3 is 16 residues. Between the trimmed V and J ends, which lost 5 bases and 1 base, there was a span of 15 bases. CDR1 and CDR2 from the germline V gene are SGHTA and FQGTGA. DNA of the CDR3: TGTGCCAGCAGCCCTTCGCGCAGGGTCAGCAATCAGCCCCAGCATTTT. Protein product: CASSPSRRVSNQPQHF. The entire variable domain, with the rest obtained from reference TRBV7-3 and TRBJ1-5, is as follows: GAGVSQTPSNKVTEKGKYVELRCDPISGHTALYWYRQSLGQGPEFLIYFQGTGAADDSGLPNDRFFAVRPEGSVSTLKIQRTERGDSAVYLCASSPSRRVSNQPQHFGDGTRLSIL.

This sequence joins TRBV29-1 and TRBJ2-2, with a weak D call TRBD1 (6 bases). The CDR3 runs 11 residues. Looked up from germline, CDR1 is SQVTM and CDR2 is ANQGSEA. V lost 6 bases to trimming and J lost 6 bases, with 8 bases between them. CDR3 coding DNA: TGCAGCGTCGAGGGGGCCGGGGAGCTGTTTTTT. It translates to CSVEGAGELFF.

The rearrangement links TRBV7-9 to TRBJ1-6; D is uncertain. The V gene lost 1 base and the J gene lost 7 bases, with 11 bases spanning the gap. This CDR3 is 15 amino acids long. Germline loops: CDR1 SEHNR, CDR2 FQNEAQ (reference sequence). The CDR3 DNA reads TGTGCCAGCAGCTTAGGGGGTCGGCTCAATTCACCCCTCCACTTT. It codes for CASSLGGRLNSPLHF.